This is a list of T cell receptor beta chains from one sample in a study of blood T cell repertoires in COVID-19. TCRdb keeps only in-frame clones here, not all; method: immunoSEQ multiplex PCR. Among around 62,000 clones listed, roughly 90% were seen once. What was sequenced was peripheral blood. These receptors all come from a human donor in a cohort sampled during active COVID-19. CDR3s include the opening cysteine and the closing phenylalanine or tryptophan. Fields, in order: D gene, J gene, V gene, clone size, CDR3 protein, CDR3 DNA. The D gene is left open where the match is weak. Expanded clones get a size class; other rows say once, few or many, or leave the size out.

NA	TRBJ1-1	TRBV27	NA	CASSPGLNTEAFF	TGTGCCAGCAGTCCGGGACTCAACACTGAAGCTTTCTTT
NA	TRBJ1-5	TRBV15	NA	CATSPDSYSNQPQHF	TGTGCCACCAGCCCGGACAGCTATAGCAATCAGCCCCAGCATTTT
NA	TRBJ2-1	TRBV4-3	NA	CASSLRGDEQFF	TGCGCCAGCAGCCTTAGGGGTGACGAGCAGTTCTTC
NA	TRBJ2-7	TRBV5-4	NA	CASSSRGLGSYEQYF	TGTGCCAGCAGCTCCAGAGGTCTCGGGTCTTACGAGCAGTACTTC
TRBD1	TRBJ1-5	TRBV7-2	once	CASSLGPGQGDLINQPQHF	TGTGCCAGCAGCTTAGGTCCGGGACAGGGGGACTTAATCAATCAGCCCCAGCATTTT
NA	TRBJ2-7	TRBV28	NA	CASSLEYYEQYF	TGTGCCAGCAGTCTCGAGTACTACGAGCAGTACTTC
TRBD1	TRBJ2-4	TRBV28	NA	CASSFLYRDRVDIQYF	TGTGCCAGCAGTTTTCTTTATAGGGACAGGGTCGATATTCAGTACTTC
NA	TRBJ1-2	TRBV4-1	NA	CASSQDFEESNYGYTF	TGCGCCAGCAGCCAAGATTTTGAGGAATCTAACTATGGCTACACCTTC
TRBD2	TRBJ2-1	TRBV2	NA	CASSERLAMAEQFF	TGTGCCAGCAGTGAGAGACTAGCGATGGCGGAGCAGTTCTTC
NA	TRBJ2-4	TRBV7-2	NA	CASSLGWEQVAKNIQYF	TGTGCCAGCAGCTTAGGATGGGAGCAGGTAGCCAAAAACATTCAGTACTTC
NA	TRBJ2-1	TRBV11-3	NA	CASSSGTPSNEQFF	TGTGCCAGCAGCTCCGGGACTCCCTCAAATGAGCAGTTCTTC
NA	TRBJ2-2	TRBV7-9	NA	CASSLAYGENTGELFF	TGTGCCAGCAGCTTAGCATACGGGGAGAACACCGGGGAGCTGTTTTTT
NA	TRBJ1-1	TRBV7-6	once	CASSFGGGTEAFF	TGTGCCAGCAGCTTCGGGGGGGGCACTGAAGCTTTCTTT
TRBD1	TRBJ1-1	TRBV10-3	once	CAISEQGAGTEAFF	TGTGCCATCAGTGAACAGGGGGCGGGCACTGAAGCTTTCTTT
NA	TRBJ1-1	TRBV19	NA	CASSIDPLNPGGTEAFF	TGTGCCAGTAGTATAGATCCCCTAAACCCCGGGGGGACTGAAGCTTTCTTT
TRBD1	TRBJ2-5	TRBV29-1	NA	CSGNRGIQETQYF	TGCAGCGGTAACAGGGGCATCCAAGAGACCCAGTACTTC
NA	TRBJ2-7	TRBV12-1	NA	CASSFASSYEQYF	TGTGCCAGCAGCTTTGCGAGCTCCTACGAGCAGTACTTC
NA	TRBJ2-5	TRBV7-2	NA	CASSPLQETQYF	TGTGCCAGCAGCCCACTCCAAGAGACCCAGTACTTC
NA	TRBJ2-6	TRBV5-5	NA	CASSKKPSGANVLTF	TGTGCCAGCAGCAAAAAGCCCTCTGGGGCCAACGTCCTGACTTTC
NA	TRBJ1-1	TRBV4-3	NA	CASSPPGVLATEAFF	TGCGCCAGCAGCCCCCCAGGGGTCTTGGCCACTGAAGCTTTCTTT
TRBD1	TRBJ2-3	TRBV9	NA	CASSVEGQGIITDTQYF	TGTGCCAGCAGCGTAGAGGGACAGGGGATTATAACAGATACGCAGTATTTT
TRBD1	TRBJ1-4	TRBV28	NA	CASREGTGPSEKLFF	TGTGCCAGCAGGGAGGGGACAGGGCCCTCGGAAAAACTGTTTTTT
TRBD1	TRBJ2-7	TRBV5-1	NA	CASSLEQGEVYEQYF	TGCGCCAGCAGCTTGGAACAGGGGGAAGTCTACGAGCAGTACTTC
NA	TRBJ1-4	TRBV7-2	NA	CASSPYRPTNEKLFF	TGTGCCAGCAGCCCTTACAGACCAACTAATGAAAAACTGTTTTTT
TRBD1	TRBJ1-5	TRBV9	NA	CASARRGGRTETGDIQPQHF	TGTGCCAGCGCCCGTAGAGGGGGGCGAACGGAAACAGGGGATATTCAGCCCCAGCATTTT
NA	TRBJ2-1	TRBV15	NA	CATSSKSYNEQFF	TGTGCCACCAGCAGCAAGAGTTACAATGAGCAGTTCTTC
NA	TRBJ2-7	TRBV28	NA	CASSYVRYEQYF	TGTGCCAGCAGTTATGTCCGTTACGAGCAGTACTTC
NA	TRBJ1-5	TRBV7-4	NA	CASTFGSNQPQHF	TGTGCCAGCACATTCGGTAGCAATCAGCCCCAGCATTTT
NA	TRBJ2-1	TRBV7-6	NA	CASSLAEGGVRQFF	TGTGCCAGCAGCTTAGCGGAGGGTGGGGTTCGGCAGTTCTTC
TRBD1	TRBJ1-5	TRBV6-5	NA	CASSHRGYQPQHF	TGTGCCAGCAGTCACAGGGGATATCAGCCCCAGCATTTT
NA	TRBJ2-6	TRBV14	NA	CASSRTGSALGANVLTF	TGTGCCAGCAGCCGTACAGGGTCTGCTCTGGGGGCCAACGTCCTGACTTTC
NA	TRBJ2-7	TRBV27	NA	CASSSGTSYEQYF	TGTGCCAGCAGTTCAGGGACAAGCTACGAGCAGTACTTC
TRBD1	TRBJ1-3	TRBV29-1	few	CSVTTGAGNTIYF	TGCAGCGTTACAACAGGGGCTGGAAACACCATATATTTT
TRBD2	TRBJ2-4	TRBV20-1	NA	CSAWTSGSGDF	TGCAGTGCATGGACTAGCGGGAGCGGGGACTTC
NA	TRBJ2-5	TRBV4-1	NA	CASSQVAGEETQYF	TGCGCCAGCAGCCAAGTTGCCGGGGAAGAGACCCAGTACTTC
NA	TRBJ2-1	TRBV19	NA	CASTLSPGNEQFF	TGTGCCAGTACCTTGAGCCCGGGGAATGAGCAGTTCTTC
NA	TRBJ1-6	TRBV21-1	NA	CASSKPGQEKSPLHF	TGTGCCAGCAGCAAACCAGGACAGGAGAAATCACCCCTCCACTTT
TRBD2	TRBJ2-6	TRBV3-1/TRBV3-2	NA	CASKRAGLPSSGANVLTF	TGTGCCAGCAAAAGAGCGGGGCTTCCGAGCTCTGGGGCCAACGTCCTGACTTTC
NA	TRBJ2-2	TRBV15	NA	CATSMGPVAGTGYTGELFF	TGTGCCACCAGCATGGGCCCAGTCGCAGGTACAGGGTACACCGGGGAGCTGTTTTTT
NA	TRBJ1-1	TRBV5-1	NA	CASRQGLINTEAFF	TGCGCCAGCAGGCAGGGACTAATTAACACTGAAGCTTTCTTT
NA	TRBJ2-7	TRBV30	NA	CAWRRSSVSYEQYF	TGTGCCTGGAGAAGATCTAGCGTCTCCTACGAGCAGTACTTC
NA	TRBJ2-7	TRBV5-4	once	CASSFLGGVDEQYF	TGTGCCAGCAGCTTCCTAGGTGGTGTTGACGAGCAGTACTTC
TRBD1	TRBJ1-5	TRBV6-6	NA	CASSYHGDRDNQPQHF	TGTGCCAGCAGTTACCATGGGGACAGGGACAATCAGCCCCAGCATTTT
TRBD1	TRBJ2-2	TRBV4-2	NA	CASSLTGSNTGELFF	TGTGCCAGCAGTTTGACAGGGTCGAACACCGGGGAGCTGTTTTTT
TRBD2	TRBJ2-3	TRBV28	NA	CASSLSGGAYTQYF	TGTGCCAGCAGTTTGAGCGGGGGGGCCTACACGCAGTATTTT